This is a list of T cell receptor beta chains from one sample in a study of blood T cell repertoires in COVID-19. Produced via immunoSEQ multiplex PCR; TCRdb's table is partial and in-frame only. The sample carries 50,000 to 55,000 clones, roughly 87% recorded once. The material sequenced was peripheral blood. These TCRs come from a man between 50 and 59 years old with active COVID-19. Each CDR3 is given with its conserved first and last residue. The D gene is left open where the match is weak. Clone size is not always given. Where it is, it says once, few, many or a class for expanded clones.

>TRBD1|-|TRBJ1-4|TRBV7-9
CASSPGTGVEKLFF
TGTGCCAGCAGCCCCGGGACAGGGGTTGAAAAACTGTTTTTT
>TRBD2|-|TRBJ2-1|TRBV27
CASKPGLAGYYNEQFF
TGTGCCAGCAAACCGGGACTAGCGGGATACTACAATGAGCAGTTCTTC
>TRBD1|-|TRBJ2-7|TRBV9
CASSPATGGVGEQYF
TGTGCCAGCAGCCCAGCGACAGGGGGCGTGGGCGAGCAGTACTTC
>TRBD1|-|TRBJ1-6|TRBV7-9
CASRGQVGNSPLHF
TGTGCCAGTAGGGGGCAGGTTGGTAATTCACCCCTCCACTTT
>-|-|TRBJ2-3|TRBV7-9
CASSRDQGTDTQYF
TGTGCCAGCAGCCGCGACCAGGGGACAGATACGCAGTATTTT
>-|-|TRBJ2-2|TRBV30
CAWSVRSGELFF
TGTGCCTGGAGTGTACGGTCCGGGGAGCTGTTTTTT
>-|-|TRBJ1-3|TRBV2
CAGRRGSGNTIYF
TGTGCCGGAAGAAGGGGGTCTGGAAACACCATATATTTT
>TRBD2|few|TRBJ2-5|TRBV7-9
CASSQGLAGYIQETQYF
TGTGCCAGCAGCCAGGGACTAGCGGGGTACATCCAAGAGACCCAGTACTTC
>-|once|TRBJ2-7|TRBV15
CATSRDTTRQLGEQYF
TGTGCCACCAGCAGAGACACGACGAGGCAGCTGGGCGAGCAGTACTTC
>TRBD1|once|TRBJ1-2|TRBV2
CASTNRGGYTF
TGTGCCAGCACTAACAGGGGCGGCTACACCTTC
>-|few|TRBJ1-5|TRBV2
CASNGELYQPQHF
TGTGCCAGCAACGGGGAGCTGTATCAGCCCCAGCATTTT
>TRBD2|few|TRBJ2-1|TRBV18
CASSPGGRVNEQFF
TGTGCCAGCTCACCAGGCGGGAGAGTCAATGAGCAGTTCTTC
>TRBD1|-|TRBJ1-4|TRBV4-1
CASSQPQGRGEKLFF
TGCGCCAGCAGCCAGCCACAGGGGCGCGGCGAAAAACTGTTTTTT
>-|-|TRBJ2-5|TRBV7-2
CASSSGGPAETQYF
TGTGCCAGCAGCTCCGGGGGGCCAGCGGAGACCCAGTACTTC
>-|-|TRBJ1-4|TRBV6-5
CASAEPANEKLFF
TGTGCCAGCGCGGAGCCAGCTAATGAAAAACTGTTTTTT
>TRBD1|-|TRBJ2-7|TRBV7-2
CASSSDRGVYEQYF
TGTGCCAGCAGCTCCGACAGGGGAGTCTACGAGCAGTACTTC
>TRBD2|-|TRBJ2-5|TRBV9
CASSGQSGLEGETQYF
TGTGCCAGCAGCGGACAGTCGGGACTAGAGGGGGAGACCCAGTACTTC
>-|-|TRBJ2-3|TRBV11-3
CASSSPGGTQYF
TGTGCCAGCAGCTCTCCCGGGGGTACGCAGTATTTT
>-|-|TRBJ1-2|TRBV6-2/TRBV6-3
CASSSGQSYGYTF
TGTGCCAGCAGTTCAGGGCAGAGCTATGGCTACACCTTC
>TRBD1|few|TRBJ2-7|TRBV9
CASSAGTGEGSEQYF
TGTGCCAGCAGCGCGGGGACAGGGGAGGGGAGCGAGCAGTACTTC
>-|once|TRBJ2-1|TRBV5-1
CASSVEAVQALSYNEQFF
TGCGCCAGCAGCGTGGAGGCAGTGCAGGCCCTCTCCTACAATGAGCAGTTCTTC
>-|-|TRBJ2-6|TRBV9
CASSESAGSGANVLTF
TGTGCCAGCAGCGAATCAGCGGGCTCTGGGGCCAACGTCCTGACTTTC
>TRBD2|-|TRBJ2-2|TRBV25-1
CASNQREDTGELFF
TGTGCCAGCAATCAGCGGGAGGACACCGGGGAGCTGTTTTTT
>TRBD2|-|TRBJ2-2|TRBV30
CAWAGDWNTGELFF
TGTGCCTGGGCGGGGGACTGGAACACCGGGGAGCTGTTTTTT
>-|-|TRBJ2-4|TRBV5-4
CASSPLEGQGNRYF
TGTGCCAGCAGCCCGCTGGAGGGGCAGGGAAATCGATACTTC
>-|-|TRBJ1-3|TRBV2
CASKGPGAPSGNTIYF
TGTGCCAGCAAGGGCCCGGGAGCGCCCTCTGGAAACACCATATATTTT
>TRBD1|-|TRBJ2-7|TRBV5-5
CASSSTGGRSYEQYF
TGTGCCAGCAGCTCAACAGGGGGCCGTTCCTACGAGCAGTACTTC
>-|-|TRBJ1-6|TRBV2
CASISRESSPLHF
TGTGCCAGCATAAGCAGGGAATCTTCACCCCTCCACTTT